This TCR beta chain originates from a study of T cells after yellow fever vaccination (dated by TCRdb to the late 2010s). About the investigation overall: Libraries from fractions with low cell numbers were prepared with the SMART-Seq v4 Ultra Low Input RNA kit. Two healthy male donors made up the cohort, one aged 18 to 30 years and the other aged 30 to 40 years. To follow T-cell clones before and after both primary and booster YFV17D yellow fever vaccination, bulk TCR alpha and beta repertoires underwent longitudinal sequencing. Bulk PBMC replicates and cell subsets were isolated from blood drawn at multiple timepoints before and after both primary and secondary immunization.

The CDR3, from cysteine to phenylalanine, totals 16 residues. The CDR3 DNA has 48 bases and is translated from base 1. Unmatched junction bases come to 8, with V trimmed by 4 bases and J by 2 bases. Via the germline V gene, CDR1 is SNHLY and CDR2 FYNNEI. In the case of this clonotype: No cognate antigen has been identified for it. Base-call qualities are not available, and no considerably larger clone is one nucleotide away.

The meaning of the sample's treatment or condition label: live attenuated yellow fever vaccine strain. At each blood-draw timepoint, two biological replicates of bulk PBMCs were collected. PBMCs were isolated from peripheral blood using a standard Ficoll-Paque protocol. TriZol was used to extract RNA from bulk PBMCs, from CD4 and CD8 fractions, and from dextramer-positive and dextramer-negative fractions. Points the paper makes about the study in general: Only two donors were included in the study, so the extent to which the findings can be generalized is limited. After the booster, most clones that had expanded after primary vaccination were detected again (roughly 95% of CD4 and 88% of CD8), suggesting broad maintenance of memory. Because abundant contaminating clonotypes from the bulk population could be contained in FACS-sorted repertoires, computational filtering was required. The secondary T-cell response was weaker than the primary response but faster, peaking on day 5 instead of day 15. A small share of clonotypes was detected in both CD4 and CD8 compartments, with the overlap likely arising from convergent recombination.

TCRdb names Illumina NovaSeq 6000 as the instrument used. TCR cDNA was synthesized by 5'RACE template switching, through which a universal primer site and unique molecular identifiers were introduced. Priming for cDNA synthesis came from both the TCR alpha and TCR beta constant segments. Library amplification used two PCR steps, and the second PCR step added sample barcodes and sequencing adapters. Libraries were sequenced on Illumina HiSeq 2500 (2x100 bp) or NovaSeq (2x150 bp). As for how the authors treated the data: MIGEC was used to demultiplex reads and collapse the reads into UMI consensus sequences, and MiXCR was used for V(D)J alignment. Vaccine-responding clonotypes were identified with edgeR using replicate PBMC samples, with FDR below 0.01 and a log2 fold change above 5 up to day 15 being required. CD4 or CD8 identity was assigned to each bulk clonotype according to whether the clonotype was present at higher abundance in the sequenced CD4 repertoire or the sequenced CD8 repertoire. Using fastp trimming at Q25 and MiXCR clonotype assembly, TCRdb reanalyzed the public sequencing data and kept in-frame beta chains. For every CDR3 protein sequence, its rows merge into one entry that carries the most common genes and DNA. For this entry, the V and J calls and clone size follow TCRdb and not the study's own pipeline. Here the sample has roughly 310,000 distinct CDR3 sequences; around 3.6% occur a single time. The ten largest clones add up to about a quarter of the sample.

The receptor chain draws on TRBV2 and TRBJ1-2, with 9 middle bases fitting TRBD1. This clonotype was sampled from a man younger than 35 who received the YFV17D yellow fever vaccine. Sample: PBMCs, taken on the day of the yellow fever booster vaccination. The CDR3: CASSVNRGQMNYGYTF. The DNA sequence reads TGTGCCAGCAGTGTTAACAGGGGGCAAATGAACTATGGCTACACCTTC.